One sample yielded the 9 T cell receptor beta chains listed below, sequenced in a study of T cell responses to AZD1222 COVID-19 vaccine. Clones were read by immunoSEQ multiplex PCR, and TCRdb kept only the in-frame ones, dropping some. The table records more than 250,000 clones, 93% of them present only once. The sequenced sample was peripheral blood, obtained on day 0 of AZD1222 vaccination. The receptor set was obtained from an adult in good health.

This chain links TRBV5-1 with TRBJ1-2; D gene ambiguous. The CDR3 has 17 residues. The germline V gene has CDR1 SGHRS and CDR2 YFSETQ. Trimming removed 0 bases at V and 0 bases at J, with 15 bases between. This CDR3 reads CASSLDQEIKTNYGYTF. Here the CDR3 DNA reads TGCGCCAGCAGCTTGGATCAGGAGATCAAGACTAACTATGGCTACACCTTC.

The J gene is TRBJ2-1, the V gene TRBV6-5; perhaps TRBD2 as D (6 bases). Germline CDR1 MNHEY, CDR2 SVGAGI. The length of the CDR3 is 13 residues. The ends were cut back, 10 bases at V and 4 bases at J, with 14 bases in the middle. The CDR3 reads CATRAGLYNEQFF. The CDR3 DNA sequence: TGTGCCACCCGAGCGGGCCTATACAATGAGCAGTTCTTC.

The CDR3 sequence is CASSFGSNEQFF. The CDR3 DNA follows: TGTGCCAGCAGTTTTGGATCCAATGAGCAGTTCTTC. The chain combines TRBV28 with TRBJ2-1; D is undetermined. The CDR3 runs 12 residues. Germline-derived CDR1 and CDR2 are MDHEN and SYDVKM. V lost 3 bases and J lost 6, with 6 bases in between.

In DNA, the CDR3 is TGCGCCAGCAGTGATAGTACAGGGGGCACAGTCCACGAGCAGTACTTC. Translation: CASSDSTGGTVHEQYF. The V and J genes are TRBV10-1 and TRBJ2-7, with 9 bases fitting TRBD1. The CDR3 runs to 16 residues. The V segment lost 3 bases and the J segment 5 bases; nucleotides outside the gene matches: 11. The germline gives CDR1 WNHNN, CDR2 SYGVQD (reference sequence).

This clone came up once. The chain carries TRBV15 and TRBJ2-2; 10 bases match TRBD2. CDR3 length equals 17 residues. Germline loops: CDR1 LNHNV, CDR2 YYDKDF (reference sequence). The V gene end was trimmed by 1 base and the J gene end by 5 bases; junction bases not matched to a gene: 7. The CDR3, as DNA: TGTGCCACCAGCAGAGGTCAAGCGGGAGGGCGTACCGGGGAGCTGTTTTTT. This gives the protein CATSRGQAGGRTGELFF.

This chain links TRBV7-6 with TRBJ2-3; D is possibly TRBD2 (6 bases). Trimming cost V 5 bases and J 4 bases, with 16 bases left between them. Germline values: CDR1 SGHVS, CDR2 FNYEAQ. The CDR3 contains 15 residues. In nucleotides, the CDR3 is TGTGCCAGCAGCAATTTAATGGGAGGCTCAGATACGCAGTATTTT. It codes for CASSNLMGGSDTQYF.

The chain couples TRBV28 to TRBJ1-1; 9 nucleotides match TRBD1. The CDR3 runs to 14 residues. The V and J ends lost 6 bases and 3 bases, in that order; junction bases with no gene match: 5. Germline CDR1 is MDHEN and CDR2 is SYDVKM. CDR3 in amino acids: CASRQQGAYTEAFF. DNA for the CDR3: TGTGCCAGCAGACAACAGGGGGCTTACACTGAAGCTTTCTTT.

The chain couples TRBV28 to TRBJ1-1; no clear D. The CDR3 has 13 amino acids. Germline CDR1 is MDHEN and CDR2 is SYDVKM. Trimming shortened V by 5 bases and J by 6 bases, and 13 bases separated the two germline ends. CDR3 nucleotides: TGTGCCAGCAGTCCCCGGACCGACGCTGAAGCTTTCTTT. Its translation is CASSPRTDAEAFF.

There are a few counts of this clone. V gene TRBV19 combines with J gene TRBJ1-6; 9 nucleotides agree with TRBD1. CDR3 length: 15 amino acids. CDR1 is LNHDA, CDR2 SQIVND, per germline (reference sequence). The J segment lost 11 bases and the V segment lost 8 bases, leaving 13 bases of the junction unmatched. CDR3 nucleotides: TGTGCCAGTGCCGGGGGGGGGACAGGGAAGACACCCCTCCACTTT. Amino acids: CASAGGGTGKTPLHF.